This T cell receptor (beta chain) was documented in a study of cytomegalovirus exposure and HLA in healthy donors. Primers: 60 Vbeta forward and 13 Jbeta reverse. Only in-frame clones appear in the TCRdb table, and some are missing; sequencing was by immunoSEQ multiplex PCR. The sample yields 100,000 or so clones, 76% seen once. V gave up 5 bases and J gave up 6 bases, with 11 bases separating them. The CDR3 consists of 13 residues. In germline, CDR1 is MNHEY, CDR2 SVGAGI. The gene calls are TRBV6-5 and TRBJ2-1, with D tentatively TRBD1 (5 bases). The sample taken for sequencing was PBMCs. The TCR comes from a young man in good health and CMV-seropositive. CDR3 coding DNA: TGTGCCAGCAGTCAGGGCCGGCCCAATGAGCAGTTCTTC. This encodes CASSQGRPNEQFF.